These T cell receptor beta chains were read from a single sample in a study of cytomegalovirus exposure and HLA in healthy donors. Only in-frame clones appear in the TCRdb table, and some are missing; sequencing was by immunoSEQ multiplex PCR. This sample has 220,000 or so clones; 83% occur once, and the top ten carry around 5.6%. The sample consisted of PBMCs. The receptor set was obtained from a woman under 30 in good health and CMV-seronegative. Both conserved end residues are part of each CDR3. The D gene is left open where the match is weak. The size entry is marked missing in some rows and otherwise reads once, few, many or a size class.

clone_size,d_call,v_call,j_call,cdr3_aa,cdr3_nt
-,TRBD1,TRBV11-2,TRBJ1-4,CASSRPSGTVDREKLFF,TGTGCCAGCAGCCGACCCTCCGGGACAGTCGACAGGGAAAAACTGTTTTTT
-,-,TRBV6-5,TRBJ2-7,CASSSSPSTYEQYF,TGTGCCAGCAGTTCCTCCCCCTCCACCTACGAGCAGTACTTC
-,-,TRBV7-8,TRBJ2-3,CASSLTERGTDTQYF,TGTGCCAGCAGCTTAACTGAGCGGGGCACAGATACGCAGTATTTT
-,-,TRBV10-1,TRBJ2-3,CASGTGGPDTQYF,TGCGCCAGCGGTACGGGGGGCCCAGATACGCAGTATTTT
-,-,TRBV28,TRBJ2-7,CASSPWGGSYEQYF,TGTGCCAGCAGTCCCTGGGGAGGATCCTACGAGCAGTACTTC
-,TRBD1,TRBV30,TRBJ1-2,CAWSAAGTGGRDTF,TGTGCCTGGAGTGCCGCCGGGACAGGGGGACGGGACACCTTC
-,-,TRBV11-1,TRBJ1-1,CASSLRQGSLVTEAFF,TGTGCCAGCAGCTTACGGCAGGGTAGCCTCGTCACTGAAGCTTTCTTT
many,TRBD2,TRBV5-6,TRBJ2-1,CASSYRLAGYNEQFF,TGTGCCAGCAGCTATCGGCTAGCGGGGTACAATGAGCAGTTCTTC
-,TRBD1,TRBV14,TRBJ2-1,CASGRQGYSYNEQFF,TGTGCCAGCGGAAGACAGGGCTACTCCTACAATGAGCAGTTCTTC
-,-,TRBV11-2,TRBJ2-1,CASSPTGDTSSYNEQFF,TGTGCCAGCAGCCCCACCGGGGACACAAGCTCCTACAATGAGCAGTTCTTC
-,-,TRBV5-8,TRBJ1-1,CASSLDRANTEAFF,TGTGCCAGCAGCTTGGACAGAGCGAACACTGAAGCTTTCTTT
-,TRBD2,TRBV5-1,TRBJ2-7,CASSPTASGGYEQYF,TGCGCCAGCAGCCCGACGGCTAGCGGGGGCTACGAGCAGTACTTC
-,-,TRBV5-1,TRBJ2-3,CASSSWTRTDTQYF,TGCGCCAGCAGCTCCTGGACTCGCACAGATACGCAGTATTTT
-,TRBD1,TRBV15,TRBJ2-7,CATSRGGTGGLPYEQYF,TGTGCCACCAGCAGAGGGGGGACAGGGGGCCTCCCCTACGAGCAGTACTTC
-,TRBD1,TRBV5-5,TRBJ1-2,CASSKGAMDYGYTF,TGTGCCAGCAGCAAGGGGGCGATGGACTATGGCTACACCTTC
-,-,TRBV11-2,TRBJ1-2,CASSLDLRTVSGYTF,TGTGCCAGCAGCTTAGATCTACGGACCGTAAGTGGCTACACCTTC
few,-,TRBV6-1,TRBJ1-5,CASSEGGAGFQPQHF,TGTGCCAGCAGTGAAGGCGGCGCGGGCTTTCAGCCCCAGCATTTT
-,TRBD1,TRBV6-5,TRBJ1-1,CASSGTGGRGAEAFF,TGTGCCAGCAGCGGGACAGGGGGACGGGGGGCTGAAGCTTTCTTT
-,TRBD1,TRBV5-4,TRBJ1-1,CASSFRTGGNTEAFF,TGTGCCAGCAGTTTCAGGACAGGAGGGAACACTGAAGCTTTCTTT
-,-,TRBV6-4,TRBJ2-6,CASSSGPFDAGANVLTF,TGTGCCAGCAGTAGCGGACCCTTTGATGCTGGGGCCAACGTCCTGACTTTC
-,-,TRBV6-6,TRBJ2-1,CASSGGRSYNEQFF,TGTGCCAGCAGCGGGGGCCGCTCCTACAATGAGCAGTTCTTC
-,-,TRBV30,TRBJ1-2,CAWSPSRNYGYTF,TGTGCCTGGAGTCCCAGCAGGAACTATGGCTACACCTTC
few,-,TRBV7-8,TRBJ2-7,CASRATGTSYEQYF,TGTGCCAGCAGAGCGACAGGCACCTCCTACGAGCAGTACTTC
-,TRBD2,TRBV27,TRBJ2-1,CASRLARGGNNEQFF,TGTGCCAGCAGACTAGCGAGAGGAGGAAACAATGAGCAGTTCTTC
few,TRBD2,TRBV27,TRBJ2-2,CASRPRSGRAGDTGELFF,TGTGCCAGCAGGCCTCGCAGCGGGAGGGCCGGGGACACCGGGGAGCTGTTTTTT
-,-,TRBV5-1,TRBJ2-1,CASSLAGASNEQFF,TGCGCCAGCAGCTTGGCAGGGGCTAGCAATGAGCAGTTCTTC
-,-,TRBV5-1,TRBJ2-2,CASSLWGGTGELFF,TGCGCCAGCAGCTTGTGGGGCGGCACCGGGGAGCTGTTTTTT
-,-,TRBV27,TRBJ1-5,CASSLRVHQPQHF,TGTGCCAGCAGTTTGCGGGTTCATCAGCCCCAGCATTTT
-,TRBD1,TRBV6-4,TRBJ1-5,CASSPIGTENSNQPQHF,TGTGCCAGCAGTCCGATTGGGACAGAGAATAGCAATCAGCCCCAGCATTTT
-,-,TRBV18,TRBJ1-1,CASSPDWGGARMNTEAFF,TGTGCCAGCTCGCCCGACTGGGGAGGGGCGCGAATGAACACTGAAGCTTTCTTT
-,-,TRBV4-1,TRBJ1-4,CASSQQEVGEKLFF,TGCGCCAGCAGCCAACAGGAGGTTGGTGAAAAACTGTTTTTT
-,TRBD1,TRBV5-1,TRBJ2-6,CASSSGQGALRGANVLTF,TGCGCCAGCAGCTCTGGACAGGGGGCCCTGAGAGGGGCCAACGTCCTGACTTTC
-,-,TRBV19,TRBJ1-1,CASSKDPRVTEAFF,TGTGCCAGTAGTAAAGACCCCAGGGTCACTGAAGCTTTCTTT
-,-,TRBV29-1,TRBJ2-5,CSVEVSSGSGTQYF,TGCAGCGTTGAAGTTTCTTCAGGGTCCGGGACCCAGTACTTC